This TCR beta chain was captured by sequencing in a study of human T cells and chemical hapten exposure. General observations from the study: Expanded TCRs formed significantly more large CDR3 similarity clusters than controls.

For the library, individual cDNA molecules each received unique molecular identifiers. TCRdb recomputed calls from the RACE reads with MiXCR, one row per CDR3 protein. The sample shows 27,000 or so distinct CDR3 sequences, approximately 9% of them seen only once. The V end was cut by 0 bases, the J end by 8 bases, with 5 bases between. Germline V gives CDR1 SQVTM, CDR2 ANQGSEA. This CDR3 has 11 residues. Specified time point: patch test 2, 6 weeks after DPC sensitization. Treatment denoted: therapeutic diphenylcyclopropenone sensitization with weekly scalp DPC. In every case, blood was obtained before the patch test was applied. Someone pulled total RNA out of unfractionated whole blood. This clonotype was observed many times. Its antigen is undetermined.

The receptor's source is a man aged 25-45 years with alopecia areata. Some clones in this sample may be carry-over from other donors' samples. The sequencing used whole blood, collected in connection with sensitization to the hapten diphenylcyclopropenone (DPC). J is TRBJ2-1 and V is TRBV29-1; D not certain. CDR3 DNA sequence: TGCAGCGTTGAAGAGGGGTATGAGCAGTTCTTC. This encodes CSVEEGYEQFF.